These 27 T cell receptor beta chains came from one sample sequenced in a study of blood T cell repertoires in COVID-19. Only in-frame clones appear in the TCRdb table, and some are missing; sequencing was by immunoSEQ multiplex PCR. The sample yields around 280,000 clones, around 90% seen once. The specimen sequenced was peripheral blood. These receptors came from a woman aged 50 to 60 who had recovered from COVID-19.

This clone was picked up one time. The rearrangement links TRBV30 to TRBJ2-7; 13 bases line up with TRBD2. The V gene end was trimmed by 3 bases and the J gene end by 3 bases; junction bases not matched to a gene: 23. Germline CDR1 is GTSNPN and CDR2 is SVGIG (reference sequence). CDR3 length: 21 residues. CDR3 residues: CAWSAQSLTGLAGALGYEQYF. The CDR3 bases are TGTGCCTGGAGCGCCCAGTCCCTCACAGGACTAGCGGGAGCCCTCGGCTACGAGCAGTACTTC.

The gene calls are TRBV30 and TRBJ2-2; 13 nucleotides align to TRBD2. The CDR3 has 18 residues. Germline values: CDR1 GTSNPN, CDR2 SVGIG (reference sequence). Trimming removed 2 bases from V and 6 bases from J; junction bases left unmatched: 12. CDR3 DNA: TGTGCCTGGAGTCCTCACCTTGGACTAGCGGGAGTATCCGGGGAGCTGTTTTTT. This codes for CAWSPHLGLAGVSGELFF.

V gene TRBV5-6 combines with J gene TRBJ2-1; 8 positions agree with TRBD2. This CDR3 is 16 amino acids long. Looked up from germline, CDR1 is SGHDT and CDR2 is YYEEEE. After removal of 4 bases from V and 7 bases from J, the junction contained 13 bases not matched to a gene. The CDR3 region is CASSAPGLEYPNEQFF. CDR3 nucleotides: TGTGCCAGCAGCGCACCGGGACTAGAGTACCCGAATGAGCAGTTCTTC.

Turning to this clone: Mismatch with germline at one junction end may stem from a read error. The chain couples TRBV6-5 to TRBJ2-5, with 8 bases lining up with TRBD2. Germline V lookup: CDR1 MNHEY, CDR2 SVGAGI. This CDR3 contains 14 residues. The CDR3 is CASSTWTSKEAQYF. CDR3 sequence (DNA): TGTGCCAGCAGTACTTGGACTAGCAAAGAGGCCCAGTACTTC.

The chain has TRBV21-1 and TRBJ2-7; the table gives TRBD1 as D, unverified against the DNA. TRBV21-1 is termed a pseudogene. The CDR3 is 18 residues long. The CDR3 region has the DNA TGTGCCAGCAGCAAACCCGATACAGGGGTACCTGTTCCCTACGAGCAGTACTTC. Its translation: CASSKPDTGVPVPYEQYF.

The chain uses TRBV6-5 and TRBJ2-1; 9 bases are shared with TRBD1. Germline-derived CDR1 and CDR2 are MNHEY and SVGAGI. V trimming: 8 bases; J trimming: 4 bases; junction bases outside the gene matches: 6. This CDR3 is 14 amino acids long. The CDR3 loop is CASGGTGIYNEQFF. The CDR3 region has the DNA TGTGCCAGCGGGGGGACAGGGATATACAATGAGCAGTTCTTC.

The CDR3 sequence is CASSQGDSDTGELFF. The CDR3, as DNA: TGCGCCAGCAGCCAAGGGGACAGTGACACCGGGGAGCTGTTTTTT. V gene TRBV4-3 combines with J gene TRBJ2-2, with 7 bases aligning to TRBD1. V was clipped by 1 base and J by 3 bases; unmatched bases: 2. Germline CDR1 is LGHNA and CDR2 is YSLEER. The CDR3 extends over 15 amino acids.

The V and J genes are TRBV7-2 and TRBJ2-1, with 8 bases matching TRBD2. The CDR3 loop spans 17 amino acids. Germline values: CDR1 SGHTA, CDR2 FQGNSA. V was clipped by 4 bases and J by 7 bases; unmatched bases: 15. The CDR3 region has the DNA TGTGCCAGCAGCTCGGTCTACCCGGGGGGGCCCGGGAATGAGCAGTTCTTC. Protein: CASSSVYPGGPGNEQFF.

The rearrangement uses TRBV19 and TRBJ2-7; D may be TRBD1 (5 bases). CDR3 length equals 13 residues. Germline CDR1 reads LNHDA; CDR2 reads SQIVND (reference sequence). Trimming cost V 4 bases and J 6 bases, with 13 bases left between them. CDR3 DNA sequence: TGTGCCAGTAGTAATAGCAGGGCTGCCGAGCAGTACTTC. This codes for CASSNSRAAEQYF.

The rearrangement joins TRBV24-1 to TRBJ2-2, with 8 bases lining up with TRBD1. The CDR3 contains 16 residues. Trimming at V came to 7 bases and at J to 0 bases, leaving 6 bases not matched to a gene. Per germline, CDR1 KGHDR and CDR2 SFDVKD. CDR3 coding DNA: TGTGCCACCAGCAGACAGGGGCTCACGAACACCGGGGAGCTGTTTTTT. Translating it yields CATSRQGLTNTGELFF.

The chain carries TRBV5-1 and TRBJ1-1; no definite D call. Trimming removed 0 bases at V and 2 bases at J, with 11 bases between. CDR3 size: 15 residues. From germline, CDR1 is SGHRS and CDR2 YFSETQ. The CDR3 DNA sequence: TGCGCCAGCAGCTTGGGGGCCAGCCAAAACACTGAAGCTTTCTTT. Encoded protein: CASSLGASQNTEAFF.

This chain connects TRBV19 to TRBJ1-5; tentatively, D is TRBD1 (6 bases). CDR1 is LNHDA, CDR2 SQIVND, per germline (reference sequence). Deletions cut 3 bases from V and 3 bases from J, with 18 bases between. The CDR3 spans 17 residues. CDR3 loop: CASSISLPGQNNQPQHF. The CDR3 nucleotides read TGTGCCAGTAGTATTTCCCTCCCTGGACAGAACAATCAGCCCCAGCATTTT.

The CDR3 is CASRLQGARDEKLFF. The CDR3 DNA follows: TGTGCCAGCAGGCTACAGGGGGCGCGGGATGAAAAACTGTTTTTT. The V and J genes are TRBV27 and TRBJ1-4; 9 bases are a match to TRBD1. V gave up 6 bases and J gave up 6 bases; unmatched junction bases: 8. CDR1 and CDR2 from the germline V gene are MNHEY and SMNVEV (reference sequence). The CDR3 runs 15 residues.

This sequence joins TRBV19 and TRBJ2-6; possible D gene TRBD2, 5 bases. V was cut by 1 base and J by 0 bases, with 7 bases left in between. This CDR3 spans 16 amino acids. Germline values: CDR1 LNHDA, CDR2 SQIVND (reference sequence). In DNA form, the CDR3 reads TGTGCCAGTAGTATAGTGCGGGTCTCTGGGGCCAACGTCCTGACTTTC. Amino acid sequence: CASSIVRVSGANVLTF.

This chain uses TRBV28 with TRBJ1-5; D gene unclear. Germline CDR1 and CDR2: MDHEN and SYDVKM. V lost 1 base and J 5 bases, leaving 6 bases between the germline ends. The CDR3 runs 13 residues. As DNA, the CDR3 is TGTGCCAGCAGTTTATCCGTAGATCAGCCCCAGCATTTT. This gives the protein CASSLSVDQPQHF.

This chain links TRBV5-1 with TRBJ1-2; 7 nucleotides match TRBD1. Germline V gene sequence: CDR1 SGHRS, CDR2 YFSETQ. The CDR3 has 16 residues. V trimming: 3 bases; J trimming: 8 bases; junction bases outside the gene matches: 16. DNA of the CDR3: TGCGCCAGCAGCTCTTCGCCGGGACAGCGCCGCGGAGGCTACACCTTC. Its translation is CASSSSPGQRRGGYTF. The whole variable domain, remainder taken from reference TRBV5-1 and TRBJ1-2, is KAGVTQTPRYLIKTRGQQVTLSCSPISGHRSVSWYQQTPGQGLQFLFEYFSETQRNKGNFPGRFSGRQFSNSRSEMNVSTLELGDSALYLCASSSSPGQRRGGYTFGSGTRLTVV.

This rearrangement joins TRBV30 to TRBJ1-4, with 7 bases lining up with TRBD1. The CDR3 extends over 13 amino acids. The V gene end was trimmed by 5 bases and the J gene end by 5 bases; junction bases not matched to a gene: 5. The germline V gene encodes CDR1 GTSNPN and CDR2 SVGIG (reference sequence). DNA of the CDR3: TGTGCCTGGGAGACAGGGCGGAATGAAAAACTGTTTTTT. Its translation is CAWETGRNEKLFF.

A remark on this clone: This specimen includes other DNA sequences encoding the same CDR3. This chain connects TRBV18 to TRBJ1-1; D gene uncertain. Germline V lookup: CDR1 KGHSH, CDR2 LQKENI. V was trimmed by 3 bases and J by 0 bases, leaving 5 bases between them. The CDR3 totals 13 residues. The CDR3 DNA reads TGTGCCAGCTCACCCCAGGTGAACACTGAAGCTTTCTTT. Its protein product is CASSPQVNTEAFF.

The chain couples TRBV27 to TRBJ2-2; TRBD2 matches at 7 bases. The germline V gene encodes CDR1 MNHEY and CDR2 SMNVEV (reference sequence). The V segment lost 3 bases and the J segment 4 bases; nucleotides outside the gene matches: 2. CDR3 length equals 14 residues. The DNA of the CDR3 is TGTGCCAGCAGTTTGGGGGGGGGCACCGGGGAGCTGTTTTTT. Protein product: CASSLGGGTGELFF.

The chain employs TRBV5-4 and TRBJ2-1, with 10 bases aligning to TRBD2. V lost 1 base and J lost 7; bases outside the gene matches: 5. The CDR3 is 15 residues long. Germline CDR1 is SGHNT and CDR2 is YYREEE (reference sequence). CDR3 DNA sequence: TGTGCCAGCAGCTTGAGGCTAGCGGGAGATAATGAGCAGTTCTTC. Its protein is CASSLRLAGDNEQFF.

This chain joins TRBV6-5 and TRBJ1-2; 7 bases align to TRBD1. Germline assignment: CDR1 MNHEY and CDR2 SVGAGI. The CDR3 has 13 residues. V trimming: 7 bases; J trimming: 6 bases; junction bases outside the gene matches: 8. CDR3 residues: CASIKNRGHGYTF. The CDR3 bases are TGTGCCAGCATTAAAAACAGGGGCCATGGCTACACCTTC.

CDR3 DNA sequence: TGTGCCAGCAGCTTTCAGTCGGGTAGCAATCAGCCCCAGCATTTT. Translated: CASSFQSGSNQPQHF. This chain joins TRBV5-6 and TRBJ1-5, with D unclear. Trimming removed 2 bases from V and 0 bases from J, with 9 bases in between. Germline CDR1 reads SGHDT; CDR2 reads YYEEEE. CDR3 length: 15 amino acids.

CDR3 amino acids: CASSYRVYAYGYTF. CDR3 nucleotide sequence: TGTGCCAGCAGCTACAGGGTTTATGCCTATGGCTACACCTTC. This sequence joins TRBV7-9 and TRBJ1-2; tentatively, D is TRBD1 (6 bases). Trimming removed 4 bases at V and 4 bases at J, with 13 bases between. The CDR3 is 14 amino acids. CDR1 and CDR2 from the germline V gene are SEHNR and FQNEAQ (reference sequence). Together with reference TRBV7-9 and TRBJ1-2, the CDR3 gives the full variable domain: DTGVSQNPRHKITKRGQNVTFRCDPISEHNRLYWYRQTLGQGPEFLTYFQNEAQLEKSRLLSDRFSAERPKGSFSTLEIQRTEQGDSAMYLCASSYRVYAYGYTFGSGTRLTVV.

J is TRBJ2-7 and V is TRBV7-8; 7 bases match TRBD1. V gave up 3 bases and J gave up 4 bases; unmatched junction bases: 6. The CDR3 has 14 residues. Germline CDR1 reads SGHVS; CDR2 reads FQNEAQ. The DNA for the CDR3 is TGTGCCAGCAGCTTCCGGGACAGTAATTACGAGCAGTACTTC. It specifies CASSFRDSNYEQYF.

This clone appeared a single time. The V gene is TRBV3-1 (or the pseudogene TRBV3-2), the J gene TRBJ1-4, with D possibly being TRBD1 (6 bases). The CDR3 totals 14 residues. The ends were cut back, 3 bases at V and 4 bases at J, with 9 bases in the middle. Looked up from germline, CDR1 is LGHDT and CDR2 is YNNKEL (reference sequence). CDR3 loop: CASSQGAGNEKLFF. The CDR3 coding sequence is TGTGCCAGCAGCCAGGGGGCCGGTAATGAAAAACTGTTTTTT.

The chain combines TRBV27 with TRBJ2-7; 7 bases fit TRBD1. Germline CDR1 is MNHEY and CDR2 is SMNVEV (reference sequence). The V gene end was trimmed by 3 bases and the J gene end by 2 bases; junction bases not matched to a gene: 4. The CDR3 contains 14 residues. The DNA for the CDR3 is TGTGCCAGCAGTTTCACCGGGACAGCCTACGAGCAGTACTTC. Its translation: CASSFTGTAYEQYF.

The V gene is TRBV30, the J gene TRBJ1-3; no definite D call. Looked up from germline, CDR1 is GTSNPN and CDR2 is SVGIG (reference sequence). With 0 bases removed from V and 8 bases from J, the gap between germline ends came to 11 bases. The CDR3 consists of 13 residues. Written as DNA, the CDR3 is TGTGCCTGGAGTGTGGGCTCCAGAGACACCATATATTTT. As protein: CAWSVGSRDTIYF.